One sample yielded the 20 T cell receptor beta chains listed below, sequenced in a study of T cells expressing NK-cell markers. TCRdb reprocessed the 5' RACE reads and keeps a single row for each CDR3 protein, giving no DNA. This listing includes a few hundred thousand distinct CDR3 sequences. The specimen sequenced was blood T cells: a sorted CD56 or NKG2C T cell subset, CD4+ or CD8+ T cells, or bulk PBMC T cells (not recorded which). The origin of the receptors is a young man in good health.

The chain joins TRBV5-6 to TRBJ1-1; TCRdb gives TRBD1 as the D gene, but with no DNA this cannot be confirmed. CDR3 length equals 14 residues. Germline values: CDR1 SGHDT, CDR2 YYEEEE. This CDR3 is CASSRVDRDTEAFF.

This sequence joins TRBV6-5 and TRBJ1-5. The CDR3 covers 15 residues. Germline V gives CDR1 MNHEY, CDR2 SVGAGI. The CDR3 region is CASSYVASGNQPQHF.

CDR3 sequence reads: CASSQEVSGELFF. J is TRBJ2-2 and V is TRBV4-3. The CDR3 runs 13 residues. The germline CDR1 and CDR2 sequences are LGHNA and YSLEER.

This chain links TRBV2 with TRBJ1-6; TCRdb's D call, TRBD1, is unchecked because there is no DNA. Germline-derived CDR1 and CDR2 are SNHLY and FYNNEI. The CDR3 sequence is 13 residues long. CDR3 loop: CASRTGQGSPLHF.

The rearrangement joins TRBV10-3 to TRBJ2-7; without DNA, the TCRdb call of TRBD1 cannot be checked. This CDR3 spans 18 amino acids. Germline CDR1 reads ENHRY; CDR2 reads SYGVKD. CDR3 sequence: CAISAHTVGQGTLYEQYF.

This chain joins TRBV29-1 and TRBJ2-1; without DNA, the TCRdb call of TRBD1 cannot be checked. Germline loops: CDR1 SQVTM, CDR2 ANQGSEA. The CDR3 extends over 15 amino acids. CDR3 residues: CSVEDGISSYNEQFF.

V and J are TRBV12-5 and TRBJ2-7; TCRdb names TRBD1, which stays unverified in the absence of DNA. Germline CDR1 LGHNT, CDR2 FRNRAP. CDR3 size: 16 residues. The CDR3 protein is CASGPGQGAYLSEQYF. Using reference TRBV12-5 and TRBJ2-7 for the parts outside the CDR3, the full variable domain is DARVTQTPRHKVTEMGQEVTMRCQPILGHNTVFWYRQTMMQGLELLAYFRNRAPLDDSGMPKDRFSAEMPDATLATLKIQPSEPRDSAVYFCASGPGQGAYLSEQYFGPGTRLTVT.

This rearrangement joins TRBV3-1 to TRBJ2-5; the TCRdb call, TRBD1, lacks DNA for checking. The CDR3 consists of 15 residues. The germline V gene encodes CDR1 LGHDT and CDR2 YNNKEL (reference sequence). CDR3: CASSQVGAGTETQYF.

The chain joins TRBV12-5 to TRBJ2-2; without DNA, the TCRdb call of TRBD2 cannot be checked. CDR1 is LGHNT, CDR2 FRNRAP, per germline. The CDR3 sequence is 16 residues long. CDR3 region: CASGITGTRRPGELFF.

The chain carries TRBV3-1 and TRBJ1-2; the D call of TRBD1 rests on TCRdb alone, since no DNA is present to check it. Per germline, CDR1 LGHDT and CDR2 YNNKEL (reference sequence). The CDR3 extends over 14 amino acids. The CDR3 is CASSGGGTGYGYTF. The full variable domain, in which reference TRBV3-1 and TRBJ1-2 provide the parts outside the CDR3, is DTAVSQTPKYLVTQMGNDKSIKCEQNLGHDTMYWYKQDSKKFLKIMFSYNNKELIINETVPNRFSPKSPDKAHLNLHINSLELGDSAVYFCASSGGGTGYGYTFGSGTRLTVV.

V usage is TRBV12-3 or TRBV12-4 and J usage is TRBJ1-5; TCRdb lists TRBD1, though no DNA is available to test this call. CDR3 length: 14 residues. The CDR3 reads CASSLTGGGQPQHF.

V and J are TRBV4-1 and TRBJ2-5; TCRdb outputs TRBD1, but without DNA this stays unchecked. The CDR3 length is 17 residues. Germline V CDR1 and CDR2: MGHRA, YSYEKL. CDR3 loop: CASSQVLGTGAARSQYF.

The rearrangement joins TRBV7-2 to TRBJ2-7; TCRdb's D call, TRBD2, is unchecked because there is no DNA. There are 16 residues in the CDR3. Germline assignment: CDR1 SGHTA and CDR2 FQGNSA. CDR3 amino acids: CASSLLGSGDTYEQYF.

The chain employs TRBV18 and TRBJ2-3; TCRdb calls TRBD2, which cannot be checked without DNA. This CDR3 has 17 residues. Per the germline V gene, CDR1 is KGHSH and CDR2 is LQKENI. The chain's CDR3 is CASSPISGSTHGDTQYF.

V gene TRBV6-1 combines with J gene TRBJ2-3; as DNA is missing, the TRBD2 call by TCRdb cannot be tested. There are 15 residues in the CDR3. Germline CDR1 and CDR2: MNHNS and SASEGT. This CDR3 is CASRPTSGRKDTQYF.

The chain employs TRBV20-1 and TRBJ1-4; the TCRdb D gene call, TRBD1, has no DNA to confirm it. Germline CDR1 is DFQATT and CDR2 is SNEGSKA (reference sequence). This CDR3 has 16 residues. The CDR3 is CSARTSRGTVREKLFF.

J is TRBJ2-3 and V is TRBV20-1; without DNA, the TCRdb call of TRBD2 cannot be checked. The CDR3 extends over 17 amino acids. Germline V lookup: CDR1 DFQATT, CDR2 SNEGSKA (reference sequence). The CDR3 here is CSARDRRASGRTDTQYF.

The V call is TRBV19, the J call TRBJ2-1; TCRdb names TRBD1, which stays unverified in the absence of DNA. Germline CDR1 is LNHDA and CDR2 is SQIVND (reference sequence). The length of the CDR3 is 14 residues. The CDR3 reads CATSWTGGYNEQFF.

The chain joins TRBV11-2 to TRBJ2-1; without DNA, the TCRdb call of TRBD2 cannot be checked. There are 16 residues in the CDR3. Germline values: CDR1 SGHAT, CDR2 FQNNGV. The CDR3 is CASRRIAGDSYNEQFF.

The chain employs TRBV5-1 and TRBJ2-1. This CDR3 region has 15 residues. CDR1 is SGHRS and CDR2 is YFSETQ in the germline V gene. The CDR3 here is CASSRLREAINEQFF.